The present T cell receptor beta chain was sequenced within a study of CD8 T cells in Susac syndrome (dated by TCRdb to about 2019). At the level of the whole study: Among the sequenced Susac syndrome patients, about six had clinically active disease and about eight were in clinical remission. At blood withdrawal, Susac syndrome patients were therapy-naive, treated with corticosteroids (with IVIg additionally given to some), or treated with IVIg alone. Whether CD8+ T cell activation and differentiation in Susac syndrome was antigen driven was tested using repertoire sequencing.

High-throughput TCR beta sequencing profiled peripheral blood CD8+ and CD4+ T cells from healthy donors, Susac syndrome patients and multiple sclerosis patients. The Susac syndrome patients fulfilled recently defined diagnostic criteria for either definite or probable disease. CD8+ TEMRA cells were enriched by FACS, while bulk CD8+ and CD4+ T cells were purified by magnetic negative isolation. Blood was drawn into EDTA tubes, processed within 24 hours, and PBMCs were isolated by density gradient centrifugation. PBMCs intended for TCR sequencing were cryopreserved in liquid nitrogen and thawed later in a water bath at 37 degrees C. Purity of sorted or isolated CD4+, CD8+ and CD8+ TEMRA cells was at least 90%. The paper as a whole reports these results and caveats: The study acknowledged that relatively few individuals were included in the TCR sequencing and HLA analysis. No clonal expansion was detected in the CD4+ T cell repertoire of Susac syndrome patients.

RNA was extracted using the RNeasy kit, and about 0.5 to 1 ug of the RNA was reverse transcribed with random hexamers. The immunoSEQ multiplex PCR assay, which covers 54 Vbeta and 13 Jbeta segments, was used to amplify TCR beta CDR3 regions. PCR amplification bias was corrected by using a synthetic template baseline for primer optimization and computational correction. Under the source paper's analysis protocol: Only productive sequences were kept, with reads annotated to V, D and J genes according to IMGT and analyzed in immunoSEQ Analyzer. To calculate clonality, Shannon entropy was normalized by log2 of the number of productive unique sequences and then subtracted from one. For each patient and control, public and private clones were evaluated within the 100 most prevalent clones. Clones were defined as Susac-specific when absent from the healthy and MS cohorts, from roughly 1,100 published viral clones and from other ImmuneACCESS disease sequences. The public sequencing data were trimmed at Q25 with fastp and processed into clonotypes with MiXCR by TCRdb, which kept only in-frame beta chains. Identical CDR3 protein sequences are pooled into one entry, listed with their most common genes and DNA. The V and J calls and clone size come from TCRdb's table, not from the authors' own analysis. In all, the sample holds some 180,000 distinct CDR3 sequences, and around 94% of those were seen once. The ten most abundant clones make up more than 0.08% of the sample.

Comment on this clonotype: Its antigen is not yet known. The sample holds no much larger clone one base away, and base qualities are not on file.

The sample consisted of CD4+ T cells from PBMCs. The receptor's source is a human donor with Susac syndrome.

The DNA sequence is TGTGCCTGGAGTCCCTGGGGTTCAGGGGTGGAGACCCAGTACTTC. Its amino acids are CAWSPWGSGVETQYF. The V and J genes are TRBV30 and TRBJ2-5, and the D gene may be TRBD1, 6 bases matching. V loses 2 bases, J loses 5 bases, and the germline ends lie 18 bases apart. From its cysteine to its phenylalanine, the CDR3 spans 15 amino acids. Kept here is only the CDR3 DNA, which spans 45 bases and is read in frame from base 1. Based on the germline V gene (reference sequence), the CDR1 and CDR2 sequences are GTSNPN and SVGIG.